This TCR beta chain was observed in a study of T cells in Graves' hyperthyroidism and ophthalmopathy. General study findings and limits: Blood also contained most expanded thyroid clonotypes above 0.001.

Any patient presenting with uncontrolled infection, other autoimmune disease, pregnancy or lactation was left out. This clonotype was detected many times. What it binds is not known. The investigators amplified TCR beta CDR3 regions from RNA transcripts. During a first-round RT-PCR of the TCR CDR3, the HTBI primer set was used. In TCRdb, the multiplex PCR reads were re-called with MiXCR into one record per CDR3 protein. The sample yields just under 750,000 distinct CDR3 sequences, around a third seen once. The sequence derives from a woman aged 40 to 49 with Graves' hyperthyroidism. Sequenced sample: blood.

CDR3 residues: CAIGTDLANYGYTF. The CDR3 DNA reads TGTGCCATCGGGACTGATTTAGCTAACTATGGCTACACCTTC. The V call is TRBV10-3, the J call TRBJ1-2; D is perhaps TRBD1 (5 bases). Germline-derived CDR1 and CDR2 are ENHRY and SYGVKD. Deletions cut 8 bases from V and 0 bases from J, with 13 bases between. CDR3 size: 14 residues.